The sequence of this T cell receptor (beta chain) was determined in a study of cytomegalovirus exposure and HLA in healthy donors. Looking at the study overall: A previous analysis identified around 120 million unique TCR beta sequences derived from roughly 180 million T cells. General study results and limits: The only immune exposure information that was available was CMV serostatus. Association of fewer than 20,000 TCR beta sequences with HLA alleles was found at 0.05 false discovery rate in a later analysis. Sequences of the TCR beta chain were said to predict the HLA-A and HLA-B alleles of most subjects accurately.

The PCR ran on 60 Vbeta and 13 Jbeta primers. TCRdb's copy holds only in-frame clones and misses some; the assay was immunoSEQ multiplex PCR. The sample has 85,000 to 100,000 clones; 65% to 85% are singletons. V was pared by 0 bases and J by 5 bases, with 13 bases between. CDR1 is SGHAT and CDR2 is FQNNGV in the germline V gene. The CDR3 has 15 amino acids. In regard to this clone: The antigen is unknown.

The chain joins TRBV11-2 to TRBJ1-1, with D possibly TRBD1 on 5 matching bases. The sequenced sample consisted of PBMCs. This TCR derives from a girl aged 2 to 10 in good health and CMV-seropositive. The CDR3, as DNA: TGTGCCAGCAGCTTAGAAAGGGGAGGTAAGACTGAAGCTTTCTTT. This translates into CASSLERGGKTEAFF.